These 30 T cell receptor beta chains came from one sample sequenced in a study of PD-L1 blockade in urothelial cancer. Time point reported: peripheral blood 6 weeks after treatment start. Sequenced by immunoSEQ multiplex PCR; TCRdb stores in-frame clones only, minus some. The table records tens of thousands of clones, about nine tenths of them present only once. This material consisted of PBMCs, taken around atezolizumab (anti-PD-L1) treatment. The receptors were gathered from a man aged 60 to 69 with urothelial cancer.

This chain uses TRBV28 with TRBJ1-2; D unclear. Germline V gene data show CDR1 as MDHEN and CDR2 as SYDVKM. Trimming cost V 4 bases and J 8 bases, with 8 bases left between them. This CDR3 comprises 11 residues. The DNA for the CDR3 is TGTGCCAGCAGTTCCTCCTACGGCTACACCTTC. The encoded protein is CASSSSYGYTF.

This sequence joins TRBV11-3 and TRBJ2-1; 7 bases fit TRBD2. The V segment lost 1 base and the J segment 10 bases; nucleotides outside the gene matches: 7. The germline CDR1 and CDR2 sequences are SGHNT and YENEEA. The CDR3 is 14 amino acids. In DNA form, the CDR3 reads TGTGCCAGCAGCTTAGGTGGAACTAGCGTCGAGCAGTTCTTC. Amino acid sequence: CASSLGGTSVEQFF.

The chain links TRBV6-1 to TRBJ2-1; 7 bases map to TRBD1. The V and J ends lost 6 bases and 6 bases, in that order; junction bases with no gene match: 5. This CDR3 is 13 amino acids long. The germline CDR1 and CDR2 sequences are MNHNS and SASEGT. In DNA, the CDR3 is TGTGCCAGCAGCACCCCAGGGGGCAATGAGCAGTTCTTC. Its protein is CASSTPGGNEQFF.

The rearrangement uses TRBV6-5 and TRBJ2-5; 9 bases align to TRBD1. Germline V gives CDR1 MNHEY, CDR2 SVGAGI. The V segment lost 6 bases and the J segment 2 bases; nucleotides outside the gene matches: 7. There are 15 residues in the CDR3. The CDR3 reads CASSPRDRAQETQYF. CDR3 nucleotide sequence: TGTGCCAGCAGCCCCCGGGACAGGGCTCAAGAGACCCAGTACTTC.

The chain's CDR3 is CASSPGQGAEAFF. In nucleotides, the CDR3 is TGTGCCAGCTCACCGGGACAGGGCGCGGAAGCTTTCTTT. This chain connects TRBV18 to TRBJ1-1; 9 bases align to TRBD1. There are 13 residues in the CDR3. V was pared by 3 bases and J by 8 bases, with 4 bases of the junction left unmatched. The germline V gene has CDR1 KGHSH and CDR2 LQKENI.

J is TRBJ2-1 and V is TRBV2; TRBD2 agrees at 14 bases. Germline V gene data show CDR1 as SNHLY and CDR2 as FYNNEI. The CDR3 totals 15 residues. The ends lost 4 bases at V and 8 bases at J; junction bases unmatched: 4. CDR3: CASSALTSGRDEQFF. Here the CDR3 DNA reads TGTGCCAGCAGTGCTTTGACTAGCGGGAGGGATGAGCAGTTCTTC. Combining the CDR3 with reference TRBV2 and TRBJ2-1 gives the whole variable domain EPEVTQTPSHQVTQMGQEVILRCVPISNHLYFYWYRQILGQKVEFLVSFYNNEISEKSEIFDDQFSVERPDGSNFTLKIRSTKLEDSAMYFCASSALTSGRDEQFFGPGTRLTVL.

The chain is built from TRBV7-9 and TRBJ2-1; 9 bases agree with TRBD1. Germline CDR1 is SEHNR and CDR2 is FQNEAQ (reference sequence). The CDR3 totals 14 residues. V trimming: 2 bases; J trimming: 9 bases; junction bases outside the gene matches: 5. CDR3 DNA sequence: TGTGCCAGCAGCTTACAACAGGGGGCACGTGAGCAGTTCTTC. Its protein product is CASSLQQGAREQFF.

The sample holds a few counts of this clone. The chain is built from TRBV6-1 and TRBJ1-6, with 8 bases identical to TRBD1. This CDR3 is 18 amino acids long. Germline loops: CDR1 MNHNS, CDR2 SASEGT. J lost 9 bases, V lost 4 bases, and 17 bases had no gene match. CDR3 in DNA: TGTGCCAGCAGTGGCCGGGACAGGACACTAAGTGTCGGTTCACCCCTCCACTTT. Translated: CASSGRDRTLSVGSPLHF.

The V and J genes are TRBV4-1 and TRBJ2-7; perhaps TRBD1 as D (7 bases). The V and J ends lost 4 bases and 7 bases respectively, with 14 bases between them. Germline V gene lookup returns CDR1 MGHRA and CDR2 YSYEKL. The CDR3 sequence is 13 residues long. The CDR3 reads CASSPRQGGEQYF. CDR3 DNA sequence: TGCGCCAGCAGCCCTCGACAGGGAGGAGAGCAGTACTTC.

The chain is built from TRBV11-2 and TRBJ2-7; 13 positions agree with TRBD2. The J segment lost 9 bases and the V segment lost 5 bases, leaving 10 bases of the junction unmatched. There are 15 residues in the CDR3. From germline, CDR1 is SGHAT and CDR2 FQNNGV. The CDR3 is CASSKTGTSGIAQYF. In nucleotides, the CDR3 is TGTGCCAGCAGCAAAACCGGGACTAGCGGGATTGCGCAGTACTTC.

The CDR3 DNA follows: TGTGCCATCAGTCACTCCCGGGAAGTCTATGGCTACACCTTC. Translated, it gives CAISHSREVYGYTF. V and J are TRBV10-3 and TRBJ1-2; D is ambiguous. The CDR3 runs to 14 residues. Trimming pared 5 bases from V and 4 bases from J, leaving 14 bases between. CDR1 is ENHRY, CDR2 SYGVKD, per germline.

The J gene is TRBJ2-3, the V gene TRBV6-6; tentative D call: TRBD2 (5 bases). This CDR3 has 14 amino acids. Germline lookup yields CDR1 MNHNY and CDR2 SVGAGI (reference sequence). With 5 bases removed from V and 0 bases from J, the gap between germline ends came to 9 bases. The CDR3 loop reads CASSPDWSTDTQYF. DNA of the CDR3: TGTGCCAGCAGTCCGGACTGGAGCACAGATACGCAGTATTTT.

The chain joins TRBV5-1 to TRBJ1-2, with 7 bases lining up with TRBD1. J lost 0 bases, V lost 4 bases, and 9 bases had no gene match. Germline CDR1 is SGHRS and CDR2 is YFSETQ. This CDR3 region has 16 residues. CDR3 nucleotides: TGCGCCAGCAGCCTTGACAGGGTTCCCCCTAACTATGGCTACACCTTC. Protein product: CASSLDRVPPNYGYTF. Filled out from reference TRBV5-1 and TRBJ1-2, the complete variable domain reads KAGVTQTPRYLIKTRGQQVTLSCSPISGHRSVSWYQQTPGQGLQFLFEYFSETQRNKGNFPGRFSGRQFSNSRSEMNVSTLELGDSALYLCASSLDRVPPNYGYTFGSGTRLTVV.

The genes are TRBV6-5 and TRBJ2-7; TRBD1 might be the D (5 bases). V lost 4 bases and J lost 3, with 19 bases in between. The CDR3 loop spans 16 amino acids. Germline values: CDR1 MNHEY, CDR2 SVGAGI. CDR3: CASSLAAFGQGYEQYF. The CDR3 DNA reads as TGTGCCAGCAGTTTGGCGGCGTTCGGGCAGGGCTACGAGCAGTACTTC.

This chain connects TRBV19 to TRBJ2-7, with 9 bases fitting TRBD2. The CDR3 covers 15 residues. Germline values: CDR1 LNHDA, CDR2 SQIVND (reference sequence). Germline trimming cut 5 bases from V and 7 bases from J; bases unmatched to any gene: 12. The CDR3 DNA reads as TGTGCCAGTAGTCCAGACCCGGGACTAGCTTATGAGCAGTACTTC. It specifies CASSPDPGLAYEQYF.

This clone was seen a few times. Here the CDR3 reads CASSTNRGNTIYF. The CDR3 coding sequence is TGTGCCAGCAGCACAAACAGGGGAAACACCATATATTTT. The genes are TRBV7-2 and TRBJ1-3; D might be TRBD1 (5 bases). The germline gives CDR1 SGHTA, CDR2 FQGNSA. Trimming removed 5 bases at V and 4 bases at J, with 9 bases between. The CDR3 contains 13 residues.

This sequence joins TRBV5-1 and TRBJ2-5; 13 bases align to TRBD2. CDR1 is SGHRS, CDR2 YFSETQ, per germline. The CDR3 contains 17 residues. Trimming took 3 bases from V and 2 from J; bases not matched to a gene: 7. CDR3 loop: CASSSRTSGSGQETQYF. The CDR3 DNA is TGCGCCAGCAGCTCCCGGACTAGCGGGAGTGGGCAAGAGACCCAGTACTTC.

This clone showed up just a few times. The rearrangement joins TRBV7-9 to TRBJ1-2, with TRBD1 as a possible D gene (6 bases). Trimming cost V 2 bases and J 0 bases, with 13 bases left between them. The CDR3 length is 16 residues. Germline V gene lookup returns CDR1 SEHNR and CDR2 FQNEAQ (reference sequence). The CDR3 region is CASSLSLRGANYGYTF. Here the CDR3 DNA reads TGTGCCAGCAGCTTATCGCTCAGGGGCGCTAACTATGGCTACACCTTC. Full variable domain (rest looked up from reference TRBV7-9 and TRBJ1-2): DTGVSQNPRHKITKRGQNVTFRCDPISEHNRLYWYRQTLGQGPEFLTYFQNEAQLEKSRLLSDRFSAERPKGSFSTLEIQRTEQGDSAMYLCASSLSLRGANYGYTFGSGTRLTVV.

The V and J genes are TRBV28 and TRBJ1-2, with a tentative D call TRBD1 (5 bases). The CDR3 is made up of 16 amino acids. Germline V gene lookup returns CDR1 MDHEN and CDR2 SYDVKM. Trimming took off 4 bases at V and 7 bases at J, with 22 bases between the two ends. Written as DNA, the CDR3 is TGTGCCAGCAGTTCCAACTGGCAGGGCGTCGGAGCTGGCTACACCTTC. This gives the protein CASSSNWQGVGAGYTF.

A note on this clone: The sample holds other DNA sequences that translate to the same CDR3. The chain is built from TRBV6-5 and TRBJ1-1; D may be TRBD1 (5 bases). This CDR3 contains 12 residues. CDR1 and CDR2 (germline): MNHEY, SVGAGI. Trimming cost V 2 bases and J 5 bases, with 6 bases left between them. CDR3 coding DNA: TGTGCCAGCAGTTACGGGGGGACTGAAGCTTTCTTT. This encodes CASSYGGTEAFF.

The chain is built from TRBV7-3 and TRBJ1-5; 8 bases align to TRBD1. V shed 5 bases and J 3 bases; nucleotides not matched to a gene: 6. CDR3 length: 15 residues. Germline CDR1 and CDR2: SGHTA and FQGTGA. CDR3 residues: CASSISGGYNQPQHF. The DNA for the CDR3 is TGTGCCAGCAGCATCTCAGGGGGCTACAATCAGCCCCAGCATTTT.

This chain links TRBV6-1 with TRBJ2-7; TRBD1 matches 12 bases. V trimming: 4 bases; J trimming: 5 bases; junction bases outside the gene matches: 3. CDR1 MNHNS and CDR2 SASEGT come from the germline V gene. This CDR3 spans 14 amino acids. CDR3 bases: TGTGCCAGCAGTGGAGGGACAGGGGGCAACGAGCAGTACTTC. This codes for CASSGGTGGNEQYF.

The CDR3 DNA sequence: TGCGCCAGCAGCACCGGGACAGCGAGGGGTGAAAAACTGTTTTTT. Translating gives CASSTGTARGEKLFF. The chain carries TRBV5-1 and TRBJ1-4, with 7 bases identical to TRBD1. There are 15 residues in the CDR3. Germline CDR1 reads SGHRS; CDR2 reads YFSETQ. V trimming: 4 bases; J trimming: 7 bases; junction bases outside the gene matches: 10.

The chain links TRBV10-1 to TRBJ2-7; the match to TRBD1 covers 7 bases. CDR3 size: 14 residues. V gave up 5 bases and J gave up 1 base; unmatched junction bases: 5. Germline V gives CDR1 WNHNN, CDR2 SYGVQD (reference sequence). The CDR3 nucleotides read TGCGCCAGCAGTCCAGGGGGAATTTCCTACGAGCAGTACTTC. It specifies CASSPGGISYEQYF.

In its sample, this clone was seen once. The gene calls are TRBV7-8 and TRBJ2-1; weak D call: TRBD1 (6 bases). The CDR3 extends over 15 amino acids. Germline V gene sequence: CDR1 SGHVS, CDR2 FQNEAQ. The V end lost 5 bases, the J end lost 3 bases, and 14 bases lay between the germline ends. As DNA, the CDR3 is TGTGCCAGCAGCGAACGGACAGTGATCTACAATGAGCAGTTCTTC. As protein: CASSERTVIYNEQFF.

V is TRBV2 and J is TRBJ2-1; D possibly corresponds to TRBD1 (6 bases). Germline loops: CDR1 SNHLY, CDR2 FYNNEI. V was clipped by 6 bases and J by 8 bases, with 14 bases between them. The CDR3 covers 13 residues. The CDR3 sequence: CASSQEQGHEQFF. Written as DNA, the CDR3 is TGTGCCAGCAGCCAAGAACAGGGCCATGAGCAGTTCTTC.

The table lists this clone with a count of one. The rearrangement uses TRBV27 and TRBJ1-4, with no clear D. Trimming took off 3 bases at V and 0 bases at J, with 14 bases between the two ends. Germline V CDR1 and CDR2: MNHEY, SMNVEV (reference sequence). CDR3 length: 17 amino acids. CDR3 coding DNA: TGTGCCAGCAGTTTGTCGGGAAGACCCGCAACTAATGAAAAACTGTTTTTT. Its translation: CASSLSGRPATNEKLFF.

Written as DNA, the CDR3 is TGTGCCAGCAGCCAGAGGGACAGGCTGAACACTGAAGCTTTCTTT. Residues: CASSQRDRLNTEAFF. This chain uses TRBV5-6 with TRBJ1-1; 8 bases are shared with TRBD1. The CDR3 consists of 15 residues. V lost 4 bases to trimming and J lost 0 bases; unmatched junction nucleotides: 5. The germline V gene has CDR1 SGHDT and CDR2 YYEEEE. Full variable domain (outside the CDR3, taken from reference TRBV5-6 and TRBJ1-1): DAGVTQSPTHLIKTRGQQVTLRCSPKSGHDTVSWYQQALGQGPQFIFQYYEEEERQRGNFPDRFSGHQFPNYSSELNVNALLLGDSALYLCASSQRDRLNTEAFFGQGTRLTVV.

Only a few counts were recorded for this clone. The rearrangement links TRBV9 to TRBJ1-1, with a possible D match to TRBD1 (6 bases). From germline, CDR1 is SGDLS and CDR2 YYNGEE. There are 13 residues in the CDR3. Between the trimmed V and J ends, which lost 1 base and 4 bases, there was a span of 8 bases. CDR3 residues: CASSVTGPTEAFF. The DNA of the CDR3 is TGTGCCAGCAGCGTAACAGGGCCCACTGAAGCTTTCTTT.

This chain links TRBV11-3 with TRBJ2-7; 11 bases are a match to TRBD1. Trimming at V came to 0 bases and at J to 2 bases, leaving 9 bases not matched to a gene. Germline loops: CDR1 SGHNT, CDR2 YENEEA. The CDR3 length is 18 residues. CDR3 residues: CASSLDRTGGPGTYEQYF. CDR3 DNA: TGTGCCAGCAGCTTAGATAGGACAGGGGGCCCTGGCACCTACGAGCAGTACTTC.